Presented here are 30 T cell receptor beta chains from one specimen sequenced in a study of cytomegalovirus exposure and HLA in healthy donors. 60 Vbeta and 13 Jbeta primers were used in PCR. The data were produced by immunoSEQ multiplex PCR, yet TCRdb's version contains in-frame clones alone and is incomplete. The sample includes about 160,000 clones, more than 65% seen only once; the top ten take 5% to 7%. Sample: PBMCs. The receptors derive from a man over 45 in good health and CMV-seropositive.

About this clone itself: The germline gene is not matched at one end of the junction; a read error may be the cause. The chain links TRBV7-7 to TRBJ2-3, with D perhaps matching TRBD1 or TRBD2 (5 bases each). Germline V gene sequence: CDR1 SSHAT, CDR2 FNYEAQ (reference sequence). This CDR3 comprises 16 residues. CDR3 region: CASSLGARGPTDTQYF. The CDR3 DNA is TGTGCTAGCAGCTTAGGGGCCCGCGGGCCCACAGATACGCAGTATTTT.

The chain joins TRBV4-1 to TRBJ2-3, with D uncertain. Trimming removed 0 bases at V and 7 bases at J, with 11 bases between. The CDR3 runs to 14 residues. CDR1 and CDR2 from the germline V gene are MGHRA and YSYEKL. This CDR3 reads CASSQDFTAYTQYF. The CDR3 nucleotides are TGCGCCAGCAGCCAAGATTTCACAGCCTATACGCAGTATTTT.

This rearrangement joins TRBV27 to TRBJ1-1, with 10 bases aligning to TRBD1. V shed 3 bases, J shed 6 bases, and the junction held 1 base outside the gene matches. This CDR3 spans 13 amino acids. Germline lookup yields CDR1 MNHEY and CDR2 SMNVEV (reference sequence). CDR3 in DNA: TGTGCCAGCAGTTTGGGACAGGGGCCTGAAGCTTTCTTT. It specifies CASSLGQGPEAFF.

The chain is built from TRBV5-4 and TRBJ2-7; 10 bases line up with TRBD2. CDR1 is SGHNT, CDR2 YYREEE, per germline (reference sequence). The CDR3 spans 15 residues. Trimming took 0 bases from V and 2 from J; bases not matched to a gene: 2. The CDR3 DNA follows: TGTGCCAGCAGCTTGGATCTAGCGGGGGCCTACGAGCAGTACTTC. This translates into CASSLDLAGAYEQYF.

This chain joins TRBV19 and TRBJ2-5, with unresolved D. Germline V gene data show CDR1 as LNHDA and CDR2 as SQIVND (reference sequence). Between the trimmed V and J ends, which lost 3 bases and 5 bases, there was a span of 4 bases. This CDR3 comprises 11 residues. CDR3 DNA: TGTGCCAGTAGTATTAGTGAGACCCAGTACTTC. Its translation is CASSISETQYF.

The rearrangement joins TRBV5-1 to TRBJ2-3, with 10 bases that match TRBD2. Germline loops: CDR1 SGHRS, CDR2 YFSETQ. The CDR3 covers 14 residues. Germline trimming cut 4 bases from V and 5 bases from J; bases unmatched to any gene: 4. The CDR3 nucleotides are TGCGCCAGCAGCCCCTGGACTAGCGGAGATACGCAGTATTTT. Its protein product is CASSPWTSGDTQYF.

CDR3: CASSEGQVAYGYTF. The CDR3, as DNA: TGTGCCAGCAGTGAAGGGCAGGTTGCCTATGGCTACACCTTC. The chain carries TRBV2 and TRBJ1-2, with D unresolved. The CDR3 extends over 14 amino acids. With 1 base removed from V and 4 bases from J, the gap between germline ends came to 10 bases. Germline V gene data show CDR1 as SNHLY and CDR2 as FYNNEI.

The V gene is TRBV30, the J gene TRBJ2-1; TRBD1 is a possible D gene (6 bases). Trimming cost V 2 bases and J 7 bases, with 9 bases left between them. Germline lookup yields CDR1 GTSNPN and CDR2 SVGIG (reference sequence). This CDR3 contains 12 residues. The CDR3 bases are TGTGCCTGGAGTACACAGGGTAATGAGCAGTTCTTC. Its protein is CAWSTQGNEQFF.

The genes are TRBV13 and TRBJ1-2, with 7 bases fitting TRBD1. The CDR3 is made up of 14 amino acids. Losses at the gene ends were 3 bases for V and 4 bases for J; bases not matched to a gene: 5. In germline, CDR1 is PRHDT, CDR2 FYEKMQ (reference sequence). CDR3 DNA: TGTGCCAGCAGCTTCGAAAGACAGGGCTATGGCTACACCTTC. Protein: CASSFERQGYGYTF.

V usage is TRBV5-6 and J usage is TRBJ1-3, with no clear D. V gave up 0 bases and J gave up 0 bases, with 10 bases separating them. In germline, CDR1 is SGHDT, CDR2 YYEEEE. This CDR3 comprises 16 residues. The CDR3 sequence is CASSLAGGNSGNTIYF. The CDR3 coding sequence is TGTGCCAGCAGCTTGGCAGGAGGGAACTCTGGAAACACCATATATTTT.

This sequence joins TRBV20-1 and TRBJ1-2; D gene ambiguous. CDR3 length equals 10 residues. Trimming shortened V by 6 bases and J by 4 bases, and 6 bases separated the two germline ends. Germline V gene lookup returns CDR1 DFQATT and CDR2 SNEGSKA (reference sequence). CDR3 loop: CSALGYGYTF. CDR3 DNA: TGCAGTGCCCTAGGCTATGGCTACACCTTC.

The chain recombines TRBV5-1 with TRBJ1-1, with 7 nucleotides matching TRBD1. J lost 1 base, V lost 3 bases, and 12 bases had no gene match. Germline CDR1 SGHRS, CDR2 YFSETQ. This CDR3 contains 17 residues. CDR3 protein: CASSSVEGATRNTEAFF. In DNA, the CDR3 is TGCGCCAGCAGCTCCGTGGAGGGGGCAACGCGGAACACTGAAGCTTTCTTT.

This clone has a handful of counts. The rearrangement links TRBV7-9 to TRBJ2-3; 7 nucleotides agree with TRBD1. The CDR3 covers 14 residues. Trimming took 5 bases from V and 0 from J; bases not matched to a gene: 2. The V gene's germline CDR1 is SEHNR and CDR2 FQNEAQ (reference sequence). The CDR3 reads CASSRQGSTDTQYF. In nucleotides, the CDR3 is TGTGCCAGCAGCCGACAGGGTAGCACAGATACGCAGTATTTT.

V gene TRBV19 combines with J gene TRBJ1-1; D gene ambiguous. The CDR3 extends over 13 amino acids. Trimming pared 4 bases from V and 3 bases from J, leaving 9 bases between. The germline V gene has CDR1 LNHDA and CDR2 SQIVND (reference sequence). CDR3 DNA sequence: TGTGCCAGTAGTAGACCCGGGGACACTGAAGCTTTCTTT. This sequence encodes CASSRPGDTEAFF.

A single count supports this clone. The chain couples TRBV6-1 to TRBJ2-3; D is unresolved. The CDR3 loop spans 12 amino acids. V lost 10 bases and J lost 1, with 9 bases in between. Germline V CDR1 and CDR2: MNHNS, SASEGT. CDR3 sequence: CATRSGTDTQYF. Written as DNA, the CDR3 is TGTGCCACCAGAAGCGGCACAGATACGCAGTATTTT.

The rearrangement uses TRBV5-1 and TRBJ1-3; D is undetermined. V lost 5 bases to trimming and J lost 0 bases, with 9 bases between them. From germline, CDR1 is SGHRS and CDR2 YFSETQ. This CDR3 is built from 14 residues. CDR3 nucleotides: TGCGCCAGCAGAGAGGCCATCTCTGGAAACACCATATATTTT. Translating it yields CASREAISGNTIYF.

For the CDR3, the DNA is TGTGCCAGCAGTGCCCAGGTCGGGGTAACGGGAAACACCATATATTTT. Translation gives CASSAQVGVTGNTIYF. The J gene is TRBJ1-3, the V gene TRBV6-1; no clear D. CDR3 length: 16 amino acids. V dropped 4 bases and J dropped 4 bases, with 17 bases sitting between them. CDR1 is MNHNS and CDR2 is SASEGT in the germline V gene.

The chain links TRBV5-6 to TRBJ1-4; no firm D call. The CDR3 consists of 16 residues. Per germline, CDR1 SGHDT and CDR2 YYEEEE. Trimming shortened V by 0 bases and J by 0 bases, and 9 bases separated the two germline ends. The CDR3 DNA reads TGTGCCAGCAGCTTGGTCGGGATTTCAACTAATGAAAAACTGTTTTTT. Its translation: CASSLVGISTNEKLFF.

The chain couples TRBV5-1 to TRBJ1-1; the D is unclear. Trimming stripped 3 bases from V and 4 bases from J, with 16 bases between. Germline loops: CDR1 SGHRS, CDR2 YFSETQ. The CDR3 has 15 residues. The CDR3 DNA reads TGCGCCAGCAGCTCTTCGAGACACGAGGGCACTGAAGCTTTCTTT. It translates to CASSSSRHEGTEAFF. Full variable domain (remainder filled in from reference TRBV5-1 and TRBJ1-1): KAGVTQTPRYLIKTRGQQVTLSCSPISGHRSVSWYQQTPGQGLQFLFEYFSETQRNKGNFPGRFSGRQFSNSRSEMNVSTLELGDSALYLCASSSSRHEGTEAFFGQGTRLTVV.

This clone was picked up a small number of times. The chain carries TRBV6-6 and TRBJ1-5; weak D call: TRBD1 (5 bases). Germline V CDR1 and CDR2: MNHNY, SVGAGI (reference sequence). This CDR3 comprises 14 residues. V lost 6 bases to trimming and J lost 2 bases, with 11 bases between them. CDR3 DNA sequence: TGTGCCAGCAGACCGGGGGGGGGCAATCAGCCCCAGCATTTT. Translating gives CASRPGGGNQPQHF.

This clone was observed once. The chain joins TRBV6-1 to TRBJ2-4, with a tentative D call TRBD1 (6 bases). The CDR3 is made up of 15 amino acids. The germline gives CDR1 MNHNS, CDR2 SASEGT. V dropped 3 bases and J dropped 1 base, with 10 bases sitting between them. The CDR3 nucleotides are TGTGCCAGCAGTGAGCCCGGACAGGCCAAAAACATTCAGTACTTC. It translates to CASSEPGQAKNIQYF.

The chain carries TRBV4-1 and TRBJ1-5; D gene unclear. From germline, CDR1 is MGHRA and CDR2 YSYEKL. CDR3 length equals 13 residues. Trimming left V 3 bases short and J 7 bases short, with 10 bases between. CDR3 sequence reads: CASSQEGVQPQHF. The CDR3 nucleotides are TGCGCCAGCAGCCAGGAGGGAGTCCAGCCCCAGCATTTT.

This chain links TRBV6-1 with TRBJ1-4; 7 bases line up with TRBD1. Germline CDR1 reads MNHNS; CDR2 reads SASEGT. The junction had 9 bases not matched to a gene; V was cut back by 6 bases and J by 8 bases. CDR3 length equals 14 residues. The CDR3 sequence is CASRDRAAIEKLFF. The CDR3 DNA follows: TGTGCCAGCAGAGACAGGGCCGCGATCGAAAAACTGTTTTTT.

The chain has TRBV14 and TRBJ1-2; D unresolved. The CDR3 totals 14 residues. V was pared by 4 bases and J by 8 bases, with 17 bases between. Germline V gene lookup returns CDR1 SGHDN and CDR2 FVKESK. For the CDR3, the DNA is TGTGCCAGCAGCCTGGCCTCTCAGGCCGGCGGCTACACCTTC. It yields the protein CASSLASQAGGYTF.

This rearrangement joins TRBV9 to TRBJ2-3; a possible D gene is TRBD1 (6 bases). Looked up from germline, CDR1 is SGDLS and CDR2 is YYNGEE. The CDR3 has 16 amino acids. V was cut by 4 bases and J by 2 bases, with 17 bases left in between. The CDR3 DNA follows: TGTGCCAGCAGCCCCGCCGGGACACCACCCACAGATACGCAGTATTTT. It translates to CASSPAGTPPTDTQYF.

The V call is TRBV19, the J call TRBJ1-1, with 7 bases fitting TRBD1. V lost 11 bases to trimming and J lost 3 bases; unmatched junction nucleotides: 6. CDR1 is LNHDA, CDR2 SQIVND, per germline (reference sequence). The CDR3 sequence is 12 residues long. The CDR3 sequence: CAFHRGDTEAFF. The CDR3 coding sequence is TGTGCCTTCCACAGGGGAGACACTGAAGCTTTCTTT.

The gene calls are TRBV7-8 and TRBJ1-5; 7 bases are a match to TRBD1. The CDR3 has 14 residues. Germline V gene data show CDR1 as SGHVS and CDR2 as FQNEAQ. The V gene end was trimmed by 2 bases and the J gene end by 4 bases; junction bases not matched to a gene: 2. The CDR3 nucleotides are TGTGCCAGCAGCTTACAGGGGGTAAATCAGCCCCAGCATTTT. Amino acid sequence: CASSLQGVNQPQHF.

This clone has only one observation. The CDR3 is CASSRGTKYEQYV. The CDR3 coding sequence is TGCGCCAGCAGTCGCGGGACCAAATACGAGCAGTACGTC. V and J are TRBV23-1 and TRBJ2-7; D is perhaps TRBD2 (6 bases). TRBV23-1 is an ORF, and what it does is uncertain. V lost 4 bases to trimming and J lost 4 bases, with 11 bases between them. The CDR3 loop spans 13 amino acids.

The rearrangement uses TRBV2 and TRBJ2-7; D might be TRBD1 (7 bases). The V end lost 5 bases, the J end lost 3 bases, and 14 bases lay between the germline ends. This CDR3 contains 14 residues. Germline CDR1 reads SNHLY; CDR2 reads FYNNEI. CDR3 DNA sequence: TGTGCCAGCAGTTCCGACAGGGAGGACTACGAGCAGTACTTC. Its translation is CASSSDREDYEQYF.

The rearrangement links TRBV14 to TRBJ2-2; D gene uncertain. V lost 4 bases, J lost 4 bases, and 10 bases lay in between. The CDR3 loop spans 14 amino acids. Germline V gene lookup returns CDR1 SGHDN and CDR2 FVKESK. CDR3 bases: TGTGCCAGCAGCCCCAGGATTGGCACCGGGGAGCTGTTTTTT. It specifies CASSPRIGTGELFF. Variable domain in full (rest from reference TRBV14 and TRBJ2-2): EAGVTQFPSHSVIEKGQTVTLRCDPISGHDNLYWYRRVMGKEIKFLLHFVKESKQDESGMPNNRFLAERTGGTYSTLKVQPAELEDSGVYFCASSPRIGTGELFFGEGSRLTVL.